The 26 T cell receptor beta chains given below trace back to one sample, sequenced in a study of CD8 T cells in ankylosing spondylitis. MiXCR, applied by TCRdb to the 5' RACE reads, yields one record per CDR3 protein. The sample includes 30,000 to 35,000 distinct CDR3 sequences, 30% of them seen just once. Sequencing used synovial fluid, either unsorted or a sorted T cell fraction (not recorded which). The receptors stem from a male donor with ankylosing spondylitis.

This clonotype was seen repeatedly, ten times or more. The CDR3 DNA reads TGCAGTGCTAGAGATATAAGGGACATCTTCGAAAAACTGTTTTTT. Translation gives CSARDIRDIFEKLFF. The rearrangement links TRBV20-1 to TRBJ1-4, with D perhaps matching TRBD1 (6 bases). Germline assignment: CDR1 DFQATT and CDR2 SNEGSKA (reference sequence). Trimming took 0 bases from V and 8 from J, leaving 16 bases between them. The CDR3 has 15 residues.

This chain connects TRBV27 to TRBJ1-5; the match to TRBD1 covers 7 bases. Per germline, CDR1 MNHEY and CDR2 SMNVEV (reference sequence). The CDR3 extends over 15 amino acids. The junction had 5 bases not matched to a gene; V was cut back by 6 bases and J by 0 bases. DNA of the CDR3: TGTGCCAGCAGAGCCACAGGGGTTAGCAATCAGCCCCAGCATTTT. This translates into CASRATGVSNQPQHF.

This clonotype was seen a few times. The chain is built from TRBV27 and TRBJ1-5, with D perhaps TRBD1 (5 bases). Trimming removed 2 bases at V and 4 bases at J, with 12 bases between. The CDR3 is 15 residues long. Germline CDR1 MNHEY, CDR2 SMNVEV (reference sequence). The CDR3 is CASSLGGAVNQPQHF. CDR3 in DNA: TGTGCCAGCAGTTTAGGTGGGGCGGTTAATCAGCCCCAGCATTTT.

The V and J genes are TRBV10-2 and TRBJ2-7; possibly TRBD2 for D (6 bases). The germline V gene encodes CDR1 WSHSY and CDR2 SAAADI. V was pared by 6 bases and J by 2 bases, with 17 bases between. This CDR3 has 15 amino acids. CDR3 residues: CASRGSGGVAYEQYF. The CDR3 DNA sequence: TGCGCCAGCAGGGGATCCGGGGGTGTAGCCTACGAGCAGTACTTC.

The CDR3: CSAPTASTDTQYF. As DNA, the CDR3 is TGCAGCGCTCCGACAGCGAGCACAGATACGCAGTATTTT. This chain connects TRBV29-1 to TRBJ2-3, with D perhaps TRBD1 (5 bases). Trimming took off 7 bases at V and 0 bases at J, with 11 bases between the two ends. Germline values: CDR1 SQVTM, CDR2 ANQGSEA. The CDR3 runs to 13 residues.

V gene TRBV10-3 combines with J gene TRBJ2-2; D tentatively fits TRBD1 or TRBD2 (5 bases each). The CDR3 covers 15 residues. With 2 bases removed from V and 0 bases from J, the gap between germline ends came to 7 bases. The germline gives CDR1 ENHRY, CDR2 SYGVKD. CDR3 DNA: TGTGCCATCAGTGAGGGGACGGCGAACACCGGGGAGCTGTTTTTT. The encoded protein is CAISEGTANTGELFF.

V usage is TRBV5-1 and J usage is TRBJ2-1, with D possibly matching TRBD2 (5 bases). Germline V gives CDR1 SGHRS, CDR2 YFSETQ. This CDR3 region has 14 residues. V was trimmed by 0 bases and J by 8 bases, leaving 12 bases between them. The CDR3 reads CASSLVGSGDEQFF. CDR3 sequence (DNA): TGCGCCAGCAGCTTGGTCGGCTCCGGGGATGAGCAGTTCTTC.

This chain joins TRBV11-3 and TRBJ2-1, with TRBD2 identical over 8 bases. V gave up 3 bases and J gave up 7 bases; unmatched junction bases: 5. The CDR3 has 14 residues. In germline, CDR1 is SGHNT, CDR2 YENEEA. This CDR3 reads CASSLTPGGNEQFF. In DNA form, the CDR3 reads TGTGCCAGCAGCTTGACGCCGGGAGGGAATGAGCAGTTCTTC.

The chain employs TRBV6-1 and TRBJ1-1; D gene uncertain. Germline V gene sequence: CDR1 MNHNS, CDR2 SASEGT. Deletions cut 6 bases from V and 1 base from J, with 15 bases between. The CDR3 extends over 15 amino acids. Here the CDR3 reads CASRRIRQTNTEAFF. The CDR3 nucleotides are TGTGCCAGCAGGAGGATCCGCCAGACGAACACTGAAGCTTTCTTT.

The chain combines TRBV11-2 with TRBJ1-2, with a possible D match to TRBD1 (5 bases). This CDR3 spans 14 amino acids. V lost 6 bases and J lost 6, with 17 bases in between. Per the germline V gene, CDR1 is SGHAT and CDR2 is FQNNGV. CDR3 in amino acids: CASRLGRDGHGYTF. The CDR3 DNA is TGTGCCAGCAGACTCGGTCGGGACGGTCATGGCTACACCTTC.

This clonotype was observed many times. The CDR3 region is CASSAHQSTGELFF. The CDR3 bases are TGTGCCAGCAGCGCTCATCAGAGCACCGGGGAGCTGTTTTTT. The rearrangement joins TRBV27 to TRBJ2-2; the D is unclear. The CDR3 contains 14 residues. Trimming stripped 6 bases from V and 4 bases from J, with 12 bases between. Germline values: CDR1 MNHEY, CDR2 SMNVEV (reference sequence).

A few counts support this clonotype. CDR3 bases: TGTGCCAGCAGCTTGAGACCCGGGACAGTGGGAGAGCAGTACGTC. Its protein is CASSLRPGTVGEQYV. The chain combines TRBV7-8 with TRBJ2-7; TRBD1 agrees at 7 bases. Trimming removed 3 bases from V and 7 bases from J; junction bases left unmatched: 12. There are 15 residues in the CDR3. The germline V gene has CDR1 SGHVS and CDR2 FQNEAQ.

This clonotype was found a few times. The rearrangement joins TRBV7-9 to TRBJ2-7; D remains unclear. Trimming removed 3 bases at V and 3 bases at J, with 9 bases between. Germline loops: CDR1 SEHNR, CDR2 FQNEAQ (reference sequence). CDR3 length: 13 residues. The chain's CDR3 is CASSFIGNYEQYV. The CDR3 DNA follows: TGTGCCAGCAGCTTTATTGGGAACTACGAGCAGTACGTC.

This clonotype occurred a few times. The CDR3 region has the DNA TGTGCCAGCAGCTCGACAGGCCGGGGGAACATTCAGTACTTC. Its translation: CASSSTGRGNIQYF. V usage is TRBV7-8 and J usage is TRBJ2-4; D might be TRBD1 or TRBD2, each matching 6 bases. Trimming stripped 4 bases from V and 7 bases from J, with 14 bases between. Germline V gives CDR1 SGHVS, CDR2 FQNEAQ. The CDR3 runs 14 residues.

The chain couples TRBV5-1 to TRBJ1-1; D might be TRBD1 (5 bases). Between the trimmed V and J ends, which lost 5 bases and 3 bases, there was a span of 8 bases. The CDR3 runs to 12 residues. Germline V lookup: CDR1 SGHRS, CDR2 YFSETQ. The CDR3 DNA reads as TGCGCCAGCAGGGGGGGAGACACTGAAGCTTTCTTT. As protein: CASRGGDTEAFF.

The chain is built from TRBV6-1 and TRBJ1-5; D might be TRBD1 (6 bases). Germline V gives CDR1 MNHNS, CDR2 SASEGT. V gave up 3 bases and J gave up 1 base, with 13 bases separating them. CDR3 length: 16 amino acids. The CDR3 nucleotides read TGTGCCAGCAGTGATGAGGGGGTATGGAGCAATCAGCCCCAGCATTTT. Translated: CASSDEGVWSNQPQHF.

This clonotype has only one observation. V and J are TRBV30 and TRBJ1-4; 8 bases line up with TRBD1. Germline V CDR1 and CDR2: GTSNPN, SVGIG (reference sequence). The CDR3 has 15 residues. Losses at the gene ends were 7 bases for V and 7 bases for J; bases not matched to a gene: 14. The CDR3 reads CASSDRALDVEKLFF. Written as DNA, the CDR3 is TGTGCCTCCTCGGACAGGGCCTTGGACGTTGAAAAACTGTTTTTT.

This clonotype has a single count. The chain combines TRBV7-9 with TRBJ2-7; unclear D gene. V lost 3 bases, J lost 4 bases, and 7 bases lay in between. The germline V gene has CDR1 SEHNR and CDR2 FQNEAQ (reference sequence). The CDR3 contains 12 residues. The CDR3 protein is CASSLGSYEQYV. CDR3 bases: TGTGCCAGCAGCTTGGGCTCTTACGAGCAGTACGTC.

V and J are TRBV7-2 and TRBJ1-6; possibly TRBD1 for D (5 bases). CDR1 SGHTA and CDR2 FQGNSA come from the germline V gene. V lost 2 bases and J lost 9, with 8 bases in between. This CDR3 spans 13 amino acids. In nucleotides, the CDR3 is TGTGCCAGCAGCTTATTGGGGGGTTCACCCCTCCACTTT. It translates to CASSLLGGSPLHF.

This clonotype has just a few counts. The genes are TRBV27 and TRBJ1-5; maybe TRBD1 (6 bases). The V end was cut by 4 bases, the J end by 7 bases, with 11 bases between. The CDR3 is 13 amino acids. In germline, CDR1 is MNHEY, CDR2 SMNVEV (reference sequence). The CDR3 DNA sequence: TGTGCCAGCAGTTGGGCAGGGGTACAGCCCCAGCATTTT. It is translated as CASSWAGVQPQHF.

This clonotype occurred a few times. In DNA form, the CDR3 reads TGTGCCAGCAGCTTAGAATATAGCAATCAGCCCCAGCATTTT. Protein product: CASSLEYSNQPQHF. The chain carries TRBV7-9 and TRBJ1-5; no firm D call. The germline V gene has CDR1 SEHNR and CDR2 FQNEAQ (reference sequence). V lost 1 base, J lost 0 bases, and 4 bases lay in between. This CDR3 comprises 14 residues.

This clonotype was observed at least ten times. The chain carries TRBV19 and TRBJ1-6; no clear D. This CDR3 spans 16 amino acids. Trimming pared 8 bases from V and 0 bases from J, leaving 14 bases between. CDR1 LNHDA and CDR2 SQIVND come from the germline V gene (reference sequence). CDR3 nucleotides: TGTGCCAGTGGGGAGGAGGCAAGCTCCTATAATTCACCCCTCCACTTT. Translating gives CASGEEASSYNSPLHF. Variable domain in full (rest from reference TRBV19 and TRBJ1-6): DGGITQSPKYLFRKEGQNVTLSCEQNLNHDAMYWYRQDPGQGLRLIYYSQIVNDFQKGDIAEGYSVSREKKESFPLTVTSAQKNPTAFYLCASGEEASSYNSPLHFGNGTRLTVT.

This clonotype was counted many times. V is TRBV29-1 and J is TRBJ2-2; TRBD2 aligns across 7 bases. The J segment lost 5 bases and the V segment lost 1 base, leaving 7 bases of the junction unmatched. Germline V gives CDR1 SQVTM, CDR2 ANQGSEA. This CDR3 region has 15 residues. CDR3 region: CSVEGGEGGTGELFF. DNA of the CDR3: TGCAGCGTTGAAGGTGGCGAGGGAGGGACCGGGGAGCTGTTTTTT.

The V call is TRBV14, the J call TRBJ2-7; TRBD1 matches at 7 bases. V was clipped by 6 bases and J by 13 bases; unmatched bases: 15. CDR3 size: 13 residues. Germline CDR1 SGHDN, CDR2 FVKESK. This CDR3 is CASRGERGLGVYF. CDR3 sequence (DNA): TGTGCCAGCAGAGGAGAAAGGGGGCTTGGAGTTTACTTC.

This chain links TRBV24-1 with TRBJ2-3; 9 nucleotides match TRBD1. The CDR3 is made up of 15 amino acids. Germline CDR1 is KGHDR and CDR2 is SFDVKD. Trimming cost V 2 bases and J 4 bases; bases outside gene matches: 3. CDR3 protein: CATSDSGQGPDTQYF. The CDR3 DNA reads as TGTGCCACCAGTGATTCTGGACAGGGGCCAGATACGCAGTATTTT.

V is TRBV3-1 and J is TRBJ2-1; D perhaps matches TRBD2 (5 bases). The CDR3 loop spans 15 amino acids. Germline V gene data show CDR1 as LGHDT and CDR2 as YNNKEL (reference sequence). Trimming left V 0 bases short and J 8 bases short, with 14 bases between. CDR3 bases: TGTGCCAGCAGCCAAGAGGGTCTAGGAGGTGATGAGCAGTTCTTC. Protein product: CASSQEGLGGDEQFF.